These 22 T cell receptor beta chains were all obtained from the same sample, sequenced in a study of cytomegalovirus exposure and HLA in healthy donors (dated by TCRdb to 2015 to 2018). Libraries were constructed by the immunoSEQ multiplex PCR assay. A mixture of 60 forward primers for TCR Vbeta segments and 13 reverse primers for TCR Jbeta segments was used in the multiplex PCR. TCRdb re-hosts the immuneACCESS table, in-frame sequences only. Its copies lack some clones; in the studies checked, an unresolved V gene accounts for under half of them, and the cause for the rest is not known. In this sample the table shows 95,000 to 150,000 clones, approximately 15% of which occur a single time. The ten largest account for 1.5% to 2% of the sample. Input material: PBMCs. The receptors were gathered from a woman between 18 and 29 years old in good health and CMV-seronegative.

The rearrangement links TRBV7-9 to TRBJ2-3; TRBD2 matches at 11 bases. Trimming removed 0 bases from V and 5 bases from J; junction bases left unmatched: 4. This CDR3 region has 16 residues. Per germline, CDR1 SEHNR and CDR2 FQNEAQ (reference sequence). This CDR3 is CASSLATSGMLDTQYF. For the CDR3, the DNA is TGTGCCAGCAGCTTAGCGACTAGCGGGATGTTAGATACGCAGTATTTT.

This clone was observed a few times. This chain joins TRBV30 and TRBJ2-5, with D tentatively TRBD1 (5 bases). Per the germline V gene, CDR1 is GTSNPN and CDR2 is SVGIG (reference sequence). V shed 0 bases and J shed 2 bases, with 10 bases lying between them. The CDR3 consists of 14 residues. The CDR3 DNA sequence: TGTGCCTGGAGTGTCGGACACCAGCAAGAGACCCAGTACTTC. Translated, it gives CAWSVGHQQETQYF.

The rearrangement links TRBV19 to TRBJ2-5; TRBD2 agrees at 7 bases. CDR1 is LNHDA and CDR2 is SQIVND in the germline V gene (reference sequence). Unmatched junction bases numbered 5, after V lost 5 bases and J lost 5 bases. CDR3 length: 13 residues. CDR3 loop: CASSSGGRETQYF. The CDR3 DNA is TGTGCCAGTAGTTCCGGGGGGAGGGAGACCCAGTACTTC.

This clone was seen a handful of times. This chain uses TRBV2 with TRBJ1-5; tentatively, D is TRBD1 (5 bases). Trimming cost V 3 bases and J 3 bases, with 12 bases left between them. The CDR3 totals 15 residues. In germline, CDR1 is SNHLY, CDR2 FYNNEI. CDR3 residues: CASSEEGLNNQPQHF. Here the CDR3 DNA reads TGTGCCAGCAGTGAGGAGGGGCTAAACAATCAGCCCCAGCATTTT.

The table lists this clone with a few counts. The chain is built from TRBV28 and TRBJ2-1; 13 nucleotides line up with TRBD2. CDR1 MDHEN and CDR2 SYDVKM come from the germline V gene. V lost 6 bases to trimming and J lost 5 bases; unmatched junction nucleotides: 10. CDR3 length equals 17 residues. CDR3 in DNA: TGTGCCAGCAGCCTTAGGTCGGGACTAGCGGGGAACAATGAGCAGTTCTTC. It codes for CASSLRSGLAGNNEQFF.

This clone was detected a few times. The chain combines TRBV4-1 with TRBJ1-4; perhaps TRBD1 as D (5 bases). V gave up 2 bases and J gave up 8 bases, with 15 bases separating them. CDR1 and CDR2 from the germline V gene are MGHRA and YSYEKL. The CDR3 length is 15 residues. The CDR3 nucleotides read TGCGCCAGCAGCCAAACGCCCGCGCGGGACGAAAAACTGTTTTTT. This translates into CASSQTPARDEKLFF.

This clone was seen a handful of times. This chain joins TRBV7-8 and TRBJ2-7; 10 nucleotides line up with TRBD1. V was pared by 2 bases and J by 2 bases, with 12 bases of the junction left unmatched. The CDR3 is made up of 18 amino acids. Germline V gene sequence: CDR1 SGHVS, CDR2 FQNEAQ. CDR3 coding DNA: TGTGCCAGCAGCTTATGGAGGGGACAGGGGACGGGAACCTACGAGCAGTACTTC. Protein sequence: CASSLWRGQGTGTYEQYF.

The sample holds a few counts of this clone. The chain carries TRBV2 and TRBJ2-2; possibly TRBD1 for D (6 bases). V dropped 7 bases and J dropped 5 bases, with 11 bases sitting between them. Germline CDR1 reads SNHLY; CDR2 reads FYNNEI. This CDR3 comprises 13 residues. The CDR3: CASKGQYTGELFF. CDR3 in DNA: TGTGCCAGCAAGGGACAATATACCGGGGAGCTGTTTTTT.

The chain uses TRBV6-4 and TRBJ2-5, with 10 bases identical to TRBD2. The length of the CDR3 is 15 residues. Germline CDR1 and CDR2: MRHNA and SNTAGT. After removal of 3 bases from V and 6 bases from J, the junction contained 7 bases not matched to a gene. Here the CDR3 reads CASSEVAGGEQTQYF. CDR3 DNA sequence: TGTGCCAGCAGTGAAGTAGCGGGGGGCGAACAGACCCAGTACTTC.

This chain uses TRBV19 with TRBJ2-7; D perhaps matches TRBD1 (5 bases). The CDR3 loop spans 13 amino acids. Germline-derived CDR1 and CDR2 are LNHDA and SQIVND (reference sequence). Trimming cost V 5 bases and J 3 bases, with 11 bases left between them. This CDR3 is CASSQQVFYEQYF. The CDR3 DNA reads as TGTGCCAGTAGTCAACAGGTATTCTACGAGCAGTACTTC.

The chain employs TRBV2 and TRBJ1-2; D uncertain. V was cut by 3 bases and J by 2 bases, with 10 bases left in between. The germline V gene has CDR1 SNHLY and CDR2 FYNNEI. The CDR3 loop spans 14 amino acids. The DNA for the CDR3 is TGTGCCAGCAGTGATGAGCTCCGGAACTATGGCTACACCTTC. Its translation: CASSDELRNYGYTF.

In its sample, this clone was seen a few times. The chain employs TRBV4-1 and TRBJ2-2, with 9 bases lining up with TRBD1. V lost 4 bases and J lost 4; bases outside the gene matches: 16. The CDR3 length is 19 residues. Looked up from germline, CDR1 is MGHRA and CDR2 is YSYEKL. CDR3 sequence: CASSRVSPGQGVGTGELFF. CDR3 bases: TGCGCCAGCAGCCGAGTAAGCCCGGGACAGGGAGTTGGCACCGGGGAGCTGTTTTTT.

The V call is TRBV27, the J call TRBJ2-1; D unresolved. Germline V gene sequence: CDR1 MNHEY, CDR2 SMNVEV (reference sequence). The CDR3 runs 13 residues. Trimming stripped 2 bases from V and 10 bases from J, with 12 bases between. CDR3 sequence reads: CASSLSSSREQFF. CDR3 bases: TGTGCCAGCAGTTTAAGTAGTTCCCGCGAGCAGTTCTTC.

The gene calls are TRBV2 and TRBJ2-5; 8 nucleotides line up with TRBD1. CDR1 is SNHLY and CDR2 is FYNNEI in the germline V gene. V shed 0 bases, J shed 5 bases, and the junction held 5 bases outside the gene matches. There are 15 residues in the CDR3. The CDR3 nucleotides read TGTGCCAGCAGTGAAGCGCAGGGGGCGGGGGAGACCCAGTACTTC. Translation: CASSEAQGAGETQYF.

This sequence joins TRBV11-2 and TRBJ2-7, with 8 bases that match TRBD1. Per germline, CDR1 SGHAT and CDR2 FQNNGV. CDR3 length: 13 amino acids. Trimming at V came to 3 bases and at J to 6 bases, leaving 4 bases not matched to a gene. CDR3 sequence: CASSLTGDFEQYF. The CDR3 nucleotides read TGTGCCAGCAGCTTGACAGGGGACTTCGAGCAGTACTTC.

The chain links TRBV9 to TRBJ2-7, with D perhaps matching TRBD2 (5 bases). The CDR3 consists of 16 residues. Germline V gene lookup returns CDR1 SGDLS and CDR2 YYNGEE. The germline V and J ends were trimmed by 0 bases and 1 base, with 14 bases remaining between them. The CDR3 region has the DNA TGTGCCAGCAGCGTAGGAGGCTCTCGGGGTTCCTACGAGCAGTACTTC. It yields the protein CASSVGGSRGSYEQYF.

The chain uses TRBV4-2 and TRBJ1-1; D is undetermined. Trimming pared 4 bases from V and 3 bases from J, leaving 9 bases between. The CDR3 extends over 13 amino acids. The germline V gene encodes CDR1 LGHNA and CDR2 YNFKEQ. CDR3 coding DNA: TGTGCCAGCAGCCGAGCCCGGGACACTGAAGCTTTCTTT. It is translated as CASSRARDTEAFF.

The chain recombines TRBV9 with TRBJ2-2; TRBD2 might be the D (5 bases). Germline V gene lookup returns CDR1 SGDLS and CDR2 YYNGEE. Trimming shortened V by 3 bases and J by 6 bases, and 9 bases separated the two germline ends. The CDR3 sequence is 13 residues long. The CDR3: CASSEGGAGELFF. The CDR3 nucleotides are TGTGCCAGCAGCGAAGGAGGAGCCGGGGAGCTGTTTTTT.

The chain recombines TRBV28 with TRBJ2-7; TRBD1 matches 8 bases. Germline CDR1 and CDR2: MDHEN and SYDVKM. The CDR3 spans 14 residues. The V segment lost 2 bases and the J segment 2 bases; nucleotides outside the gene matches: 2. In nucleotides, the CDR3 is TGTGCCAGCAGTTTAGGCAGGGGGCCCTACGAGCAGTACTTC. It codes for CASSLGRGPYEQYF.

This rearrangement joins TRBV25-1 to TRBJ2-7; 12 nucleotides line up with TRBD2. This CDR3 is 16 amino acids long. Trimming removed 3 bases from V and 2 bases from J; junction bases left unmatched: 5. CDR1 is MGHDK, CDR2 SYGVNS, per germline. CDR3 DNA sequence: TGTGCCAGCAGTGACCAGCTAGCGGGAGGGCCCTACGAGCAGTACTTC. Residues: CASSDQLAGGPYEQYF.

This clone showed up just a few times. This sequence joins TRBV10-3 and TRBJ2-1, with TRBD2 matching over 10 bases. CDR1 is ENHRY and CDR2 is SYGVKD in the germline V gene. This CDR3 is 15 amino acids long. With V trimmed by 6 bases and J by 6 bases, 8 bases remained unmatched. CDR3 sequence reads: CAIRALAGVPNEQFF. CDR3 sequence (DNA): TGTGCCATCAGAGCCCTAGCGGGAGTACCCAATGAGCAGTTCTTC.

This clone has only a few counts. The rearrangement links TRBV25-1 to TRBJ2-6, with TRBD1 matching 7 bases. This CDR3 contains 16 residues. In germline, CDR1 is MGHDK, CDR2 SYGVNS. Trimming removed 3 bases from V and 1 base from J; junction bases left unmatched: 3. CDR3 loop: CASSEHRGSGANVLTF. The CDR3 nucleotides are TGTGCCAGCAGTGAGCACAGGGGATCTGGGGCCAACGTCCTGACTTTC.